This is a list of T cell receptor beta chains from one sample in a study of T cell repertoires in cytomegalovirus infection. Their recognized antigens are unknown. TCRdb redid the calling of the reads with MiXCR, one entry per CDR3 protein. This sample has 830,000 or so distinct CDR3 sequences, with 30% to 35% found just once. The input for sequencing was cultured CD8+ T cells from PBMCs, taken from culture after CMV antigen stimulation. All receptors come from a human donor in good health (CMV status not recorded). Some clones in this sample may be carry-over from other donors' samples. Both conserved end residues are part of each CDR3. A D gene is named only where the DNA matches it firmly. Not every row has a clone size; where given, it reads once, few, many or a size class.

j_gene: TRBJ1-6; abundance: few; v_gene: TRBV27; d_gene: -; CDR3nt: TGTGCCAGCAGCCATACCCCCCCGGGCAGGGGAATCAGAAATTCACCCCTCCACTTT; CDR3aa: CASSHTPPGRGIRNSPLHF
j_gene: TRBJ2-3; abundance: -; v_gene: TRBV7-9; d_gene: -; CDR3nt: TGTGCCAGCAGCGAAACTCGCACAGATACGCAGTATTTT; CDR3aa: CASSETRTDTQYF
j_gene: TRBJ2-1; abundance: few; v_gene: TRBV6-6; d_gene: TRBD2; CDR3nt: TGTGCCAGCAGTTATCTAGCGGAGGCATACAATGAGCAGTTCTTC; CDR3aa: CASSYLAEAYNEQFF
j_gene: TRBJ2-5; abundance: -; v_gene: TRBV6-2/TRBV6-3; d_gene: TRBD2; CDR3nt: TGTGCCAGCAGCCGGAAGAGCGGGGGGTATGAGTACTTC; CDR3aa: CASSRKSGGYEYF
j_gene: TRBJ2-7; abundance: -; v_gene: TRBV10-3; d_gene: -; CDR3nt: TGTGCCATCAGTGAGTCGCAGAAGAGCTCCTACGAGCAGTACTTC; CDR3aa: CAISESQKSSYEQYF
j_gene: TRBJ1-3; abundance: many; v_gene: TRBV7-2; d_gene: -; CDR3nt: TGTGCCAGCAGCCAGATGGGCCCTTCTGGCACCATATATTTT; CDR3aa: CASSQMGPSGTIYF
j_gene: TRBJ2-2; abundance: few; v_gene: TRBV4-1; d_gene: TRBD2; CDR3nt: TGCGCCAGCAGGCGGACTAGTGTTAACGGGGAGCTGTTTTTT; CDR3aa: CASRRTSVNGELFF
j_gene: TRBJ1-1; abundance: few; v_gene: TRBV27; d_gene: -; CDR3nt: TGTGCCAGCAGTTCTAGGGTGCGTACAGGGCACACTGAAGCTTTCTTT; CDR3aa: CASSSRVRTGHTEAFF
j_gene: TRBJ1-2; abundance: few; v_gene: TRBV6-6; d_gene: -; CDR3nt: TGTGCCAGCAGTTACCCCTCAGGTGACAAGCGTATCTACACCTTC; CDR3aa: CASSYPSGDKRIYTF
j_gene: TRBJ2-3; abundance: -; v_gene: TRBV13; d_gene: TRBD2; CDR3nt: TGTGCCAGCAGCTTAGGTACGCGGGGGGGCCCAGATACGCAGTATTTT; CDR3aa: CASSLGTRGGPDTQYF
j_gene: TRBJ2-1; abundance: few; v_gene: TRBV6-6; d_gene: -; CDR3nt: TGTGCCAGCAGGGATCCTCAGGATAGCTCCTACAATGAGCAGTTCTTC; CDR3aa: CASRDPQDSSYNEQFF
j_gene: TRBJ2-7; abundance: few; v_gene: TRBV5-5; d_gene: -; CDR3nt: TGTGCCAGCAGCTTACAGTCTCGATACGAGCAGTACTTC; CDR3aa: CASSLQSRYEQYF